The 15 T cell receptor beta chains below all came from one sample that was sequenced in a study of long-term antiretroviral therapy in people with HIV. immunoSEQ v3.0 was run at survey level. TCRdb keeps only in-frame clones here, not all; method: immunoSEQ multiplex PCR. The data show 10,000 to 15,000 clones, 60% to 85% seen once. The sample consisted of unsorted PBMCs, taken 0.8 years before starting antiretroviral therapy. The receptors derive from a woman between 35 and 50 years old with HIV.

This chain connects TRBV6-5 to TRBJ2-5; the D is unclear. Per germline, CDR1 MNHEY and CDR2 SVGAGI. This CDR3 is built from 14 residues. Trimming shortened V by 3 bases and J by 5 bases, and 13 bases separated the two germline ends. The CDR3 protein is CASSYHVLLETQYF. Here the CDR3 DNA reads TGTGCCAGCAGTTATCATGTTTTACTCGAGACCCAGTACTTC.

The genes are TRBV6-1 and TRBJ1-5; D unclear. The CDR3 spans 12 residues. The ends were cut back, 1 base at V and 6 bases at J, with 4 bases in the middle. Germline V gene sequence: CDR1 MNHNS, CDR2 SASEGT. CDR3 nucleotides: TGTGCCAGCAGTGAAGGGCGTCAGCCCCAGCATTTT. Protein product: CASSEGRQPQHF.

The rearrangement links TRBV29-1 to TRBJ2-1; D unresolved. This CDR3 has 13 residues. Germline CDR1 reads SQVTM; CDR2 reads ANQGSEA. V dropped 4 bases and J dropped 6 bases, with 13 bases sitting between them. DNA for the CDR3: TGCAGCGTTGCCATGATAGGGTTCAATGAGCAGTTCTTC. It specifies CSVAMIGFNEQFF.

The rearrangement links TRBV13 to TRBJ2-7; D gene ambiguous. CDR1 is PRHDT and CDR2 is FYEKMQ in the germline V gene (reference sequence). This CDR3 contains 14 residues. V dropped 5 bases and J dropped 0 bases, with 11 bases sitting between them. CDR3 sequence reads: CASSPRTSSYEQYF. CDR3 DNA sequence: TGTGCCAGCAGCCCTAGGACCAGCTCCTACGAGCAGTACTTC.

This clone has just a few counts. This chain links TRBV10-3 with TRBJ1-2; D gene unclear. The CDR3 runs to 12 residues. The V gene lost 2 bases and the J gene lost 8 bases, with 9 bases spanning the gap. Germline V lookup: CDR1 ENHRY, CDR2 SYGVKD. The CDR3 protein is CAISEVGRGYTF. CDR3 bases: TGTGCCATCAGTGAGGTTGGGCGAGGCTACACCTTC.

The rearrangement joins TRBV21-1 to TRBJ2-4; the table calls TRBD1, which could not be checked here. TRBV21-1 is marked as a pseudogene. The CDR3 runs to 19 residues. The CDR3 nucleotides are TGTGCCAGCAGCAAAGAGGCGACAGGGGGGTTTCTAGCCAAAAACATTCAGTACTTC. This translates into CASSKEATGGFLAKNIQYF.

The CDR3 loop reads CASSSEYYYGYTF. DNA of the CDR3: TGTGCCAGCAGCTCGGAGTACTATTATGGCTACACCTTC. The V gene is TRBV11-2, the J gene TRBJ1-2; D call uncertain. V was clipped by 4 bases and J by 5 bases, with 11 bases between them. The CDR3 sequence is 13 residues long. Germline-derived CDR1 and CDR2 are SGHAT and FQNNGV.

This sequence joins TRBV7-2 and TRBJ1-5; D unclear. Germline CDR1 is SGHTA and CDR2 is FQGNSA. This CDR3 region has 13 residues. Trimming shortened V by 4 bases and J by 0 bases, and 4 bases separated the two germline ends. CDR3 bases: TGTGCCAGCAGCTCTTATAGCAATCAGCCCCAGCATTTT. Protein: CASSSYSNQPQHF.

The chain couples TRBV14 to TRBJ2-5; D not resolved. This CDR3 contains 13 residues. Germline assignment: CDR1 SGHDN and CDR2 FVKESK. Between the trimmed V and J ends, which lost 1 base and 4 bases, there was a span of 7 bases. The CDR3 sequence: CASSQGRLETQYF. The CDR3 region has the DNA TGTGCCAGCAGCCAAGGAAGGTTAGAGACCCAGTACTTC.

The chain joins TRBV28 to TRBJ1-1; no clear D gene. The CDR3 is made up of 12 amino acids. Deletions cut 4 bases from V and 1 base from J, with 4 bases between. Germline V gives CDR1 MDHEN, CDR2 SYDVKM. The CDR3 loop is CASSWGNTEAFF. The CDR3 coding sequence is TGTGCCAGCAGTTGGGGGAACACTGAAGCTTTCTTT. The full variable domain, with the rest looked up from reference TRBV28 and TRBJ1-1, is DVKVTQSSRYLVKRTGEKVFLECVQDMDHENMFWYRQDPGLGLRLIYFSYDVKMKEKGDIPEGYSVSREKKERFSLILESASTNQTSMYLCASSWGNTEAFFGQGTRLTVV.

The rearrangement uses TRBV5-1 and TRBJ2-3; 10 bases agree with TRBD2. This CDR3 is built from 17 residues. Trimming took 2 bases from V and 1 from J; bases not matched to a gene: 7. Germline CDR1 SGHRS, CDR2 YFSETQ. CDR3 nucleotide sequence: TGCGCCAGCAGCTTCACAGTACTAGCGGGACGCACAGATACGCAGTATTTT. This codes for CASSFTVLAGRTDTQYF.

V gene TRBV20-1 combines with J gene TRBJ2-3, with D unresolved. The CDR3 consists of 11 residues. Per germline, CDR1 DFQATT and CDR2 SNEGSKA (reference sequence). CDR3 nucleotides: TGCAGCCGAACTAGCACAGATACGCAGTATTTT. This gives the protein CSRTSTDTQYF.

In nucleotides, the CDR3 is TGTGCCAGCAGCAAAGTTAGGGGGCGCAGCGTTGGCACGCAAGAGACCCAGTACTTC. Translating gives CASSKVRGRSVGTQETQYF. This sequence joins TRBV21-1 and TRBJ2-5; the table names TRBD1, a call not compared with the DNA. TRBV21-1 corresponds to a pseudogene. CDR3 length: 19 residues.

The chain recombines TRBV7-2 with TRBJ2-1, with TRBD2 identical over 7 bases. V shed 1 base and J 9 bases; nucleotides not matched to a gene: 9. This CDR3 has 15 amino acids. Germline V gene data show CDR1 as SGHTA and CDR2 as FQGNSA. In nucleotides, the CDR3 is TGTGCCAGCAGCTTAGGTAGGACTAGTACGATTGAGCAGTTCTTC. Translation: CASSLGRTSTIEQFF.

The rearrangement uses TRBV7-2 and TRBJ1-5, with a weak D call TRBD1 (6 bases). The CDR3 covers 13 residues. The V gene lost 5 bases and the J gene lost 9 bases, with 14 bases spanning the gap. Looked up from germline, CDR1 is SGHTA and CDR2 is FQGNSA. The DNA of the CDR3 is TGTGCCAGCAGCGTCTACCCCAGGGGGCCCCAGCATTTT. This gives the protein CASSVYPRGPQHF.